These 17 T cell receptor beta chains came from one sample sequenced in a study of T cells in Graves' hyperthyroidism and ophthalmopathy. RNA transcripts gave rise to amplified TCR beta CDR3 regions. An initial round of RT-PCR targeting the TCR CDR3 relied on the HTBI primer set. TCRdb re-analysed the multiplex PCR reads in MiXCR, keeping a single row per CDR3 protein. This table has nearly 600,000 distinct CDR3 sequences, approximately 15% appearing once. The sequencing input was blood. These receptors all stem from a woman aged 18-35 years with Graves' ophthalmopathy.

The table lists this clonotype with many counts. The chain combines TRBV9 with TRBJ2-1; 11 bases map to TRBD2. Looked up from germline, CDR1 is SGDLS and CDR2 is YYNGEE. The ends lost 0 bases at V and 3 bases at J; junction bases unmatched: 8. CDR3 length: 18 amino acids. The CDR3 DNA is TGTGCCAGCAGCGTAGGTTCCGCTAGCGGGAGGTTCTACAATGAGCAGTTCTTC. Translated: CASSVGSASGRFYNEQFF.

Only a few counts were recorded for this clonotype. The chain links TRBV14 to TRBJ2-1; D remains ambiguous. Per the germline V gene, CDR1 is SGHDN and CDR2 is FVKESK. Trimming took off 4 bases at V and 6 bases at J, with 10 bases between the two ends. The CDR3 loop spans 13 amino acids. In DNA, the CDR3 is TGTGCCAGCAGCCCTACTTTTGGCAATGAGCAGTTCTTC. This gives the protein CASSPTFGNEQFF.

The rearrangement joins TRBV7-9 to TRBJ1-2; 9 bases are shared with TRBD1. Germline V CDR1 and CDR2: SEHNR, FQNEAQ (reference sequence). The CDR3 runs to 16 residues. Unmatched junction bases numbered 13, after V lost 3 bases and J lost 8 bases. The CDR3 coding sequence is TGTGCCAGCAGCTTTAACACCGGGACAGGGATTGGGGGCTACACCTTC. Amino acid sequence: CASSFNTGTGIGGYTF.

This rearrangement joins TRBV9 to TRBJ2-3, with 13 nucleotides matching TRBD2. V shed 3 bases, J shed 3 bases, and the junction held 4 bases outside the gene matches. Germline V gives CDR1 SGDLS, CDR2 YYNGEE. The CDR3 runs 16 residues. The CDR3 DNA reads as TGTGCCAGCAGCGCGGGACTAGCGGGATTGACAGATACGCAGTATTTT. Its translation: CASSAGLAGLTDTQYF.

V gene TRBV7-9 combines with J gene TRBJ2-2; TRBD2 aligns across 11 bases. The ends lost 3 bases at V and 7 bases at J; junction bases unmatched: 7. There are 16 residues in the CDR3. Per the germline V gene, CDR1 is SEHNR and CDR2 is FQNEAQ (reference sequence). CDR3 protein: CASSFSLAGENGELFF. CDR3 nucleotide sequence: TGTGCCAGCAGCTTTTCACTAGCGGGAGAGAACGGGGAGCTGTTTTTT.

A remark on this clonotype: A read error may be the cause here, since a much bigger clone is one base away. V gene TRBV24-1 combines with J gene TRBJ2-5, with a weak D call TRBD2 (7 bases). Trimming stripped 4 bases from V and 5 bases from J, with 16 bases between. Germline loops: CDR1 KGHDR, CDR2 SFDVKD. The length of the CDR3 is 15 residues. For the CDR3, the DNA is TGTGCCACCAGTGACCTGACAGAGGGGGGGGAGACCCAGTACTTC. This sequence encodes CATSDLTEGGETQYF.

This clonotype turned up a few times. The junction departs from germline at one end; a sequencing error may be responsible. The J gene is TRBJ2-7, the V gene TRBV7-7, with 11 bases matching TRBD2. This CDR3 spans 15 amino acids. Germline CDR1 SSHAT, CDR2 FNYEAQ (reference sequence). The CDR3 sequence: CASSVGLADRNEQYF. The CDR3 DNA sequence: TGTGCTAGCAGCGTGGGACTAGCGGACAGGAACGAGCAGTACTTC.

This clonotype showed up just a few times. CDR3 sequence (DNA): TGTGCCAGCTCAAGTATGTCGGCTTCCAATTACAATCAGCCCCAGCATTTT. Its protein product is CASSSMSASNYNQPQHF. The chain uses TRBV18 and TRBJ1-5, with D unresolved. Germline V gives CDR1 KGHSH, CDR2 LQKENI. There are 17 residues in the CDR3. V lost 5 bases and J 3 bases, leaving 20 bases between the germline ends. The full variable domain, with the rest looked up from reference TRBV18 and TRBJ1-5, is NAGVMQNPRHLVRRRGQEARLRCSPMKGHSHVYWYRQLPEEGLKFMVYLQKENIIDESGMPKERFSAEFPKEGPSILRIQQVVRGDSAAYFCASSSMSASNYNQPQHFGDGTRLSIL.

This clonotype was detected many times. This rearrangement joins TRBV2 to TRBJ1-5; D is unresolved. V shed 1 base and J shed 9 bases, with 13 bases lying between them. This CDR3 contains 14 residues. Germline assignment: CDR1 SNHLY and CDR2 FYNNEI. The CDR3 region is CASSEEARGGPQHF. The CDR3, as DNA: TGTGCCAGCAGTGAAGAGGCCCGGGGTGGGCCCCAGCATTTT.

This clonotype was counted ten times or more. V is TRBV6-5 and J is TRBJ2-3; 7 nucleotides align to TRBD2. Trimming removed 2 bases from V and 3 bases from J; junction bases left unmatched: 8. This CDR3 spans 16 amino acids. Germline V gene sequence: CDR1 MNHEY, CDR2 SVGAGI. The CDR3 DNA follows: TGTGCCAGCAGTTACCGATCGGGGGGAAGGACAGATACGCAGTATTTT. Translating gives CASSYRSGGRTDTQYF.

This clonotype was counted many times. The rearrangement links TRBV12-3 or TRBV12-4 to TRBJ2-1; possible D gene TRBD2, 6 bases. The V end lost 9 bases, the J end lost 5 bases, and 17 bases lay between the germline ends. CDR3 size: 14 residues. CDR3 bases: TGTGCCAGTAAGAGGGAGGCGGCTGACAATGAGCAGTTCTTC. The encoded protein is CASKREAADNEQFF.

The table lists this clonotype with many counts. The genes are TRBV12-3 or TRBV12-4 and TRBJ2-7, with 10 positions matching TRBD1. The V gene end was trimmed by 3 bases and the J gene end by 6 bases; junction bases not matched to a gene: 2. CDR3 size: 13 residues. CDR3 DNA sequence: TGTGCCAGCAGTTTTGGGACAGGGGTCGAGCAGTACTTC. It is translated as CASSFGTGVEQYF.

This clonotype was seen a few times. This chain uses TRBV28 with TRBJ1-1, with D unresolved. The CDR3 is 13 residues long. The germline gives CDR1 MDHEN, CDR2 SYDVKM. V lost 8 bases and J lost 4, with 14 bases in between. The CDR3 spells CASGSSHGTEAFF. The CDR3 region has the DNA TGTGCCAGCGGATCCTCACATGGCACTGAAGCTTTCTTT.

On this clonotype: Likely a read error: the CDR3 ends without its conserved phenylalanine or tryptophan. The rearrangement joins TRBV7-6 to TRBJ1-6; D unresolved. Germline values: CDR1 SGHVS, CDR2 FNYEAQ. With 1 base removed from V and 7 bases from J, the gap between germline ends came to 11 bases. The CDR3 loop spans 15 amino acids. The CDR3: CASSLEGRANSPLHS. The CDR3 DNA reads as TGTGCCAGCAGCTTAGAAGGAAGGGCCAATTCACCCCTCCACTCT.

This clonotype was seen ten or more times. The CDR3 spells CASSGRDYGYTF. CDR3 bases: TGTGCCAGCAGCGGGAGGGACTATGGCTACACCTTC. The chain carries TRBV28 and TRBJ1-2; D is uncertain. The CDR3 has 12 residues. V was shortened by 6 bases and J by 3 bases, with 8 bases between the two germline ends. The germline CDR1 and CDR2 sequences are MDHEN and SYDVKM.

The DNA of the CDR3 is TGTGCCAGCAGTTTCTTGAAAGCAGGAGATACGCAGTATTTT. Amino acids: CASSFLKAGDTQYF. The chain is built from TRBV12-3 or TRBV12-4 and TRBJ2-3; D gene unclear. Trimming left V 3 bases short and J 5 bases short, with 12 bases between. This CDR3 is 14 amino acids long.

This clonotype showed up many times. J is TRBJ2-5 and V is TRBV9; TRBD2 matches 7 bases. The CDR3 spans 14 residues. Looked up from germline, CDR1 is SGDLS and CDR2 is YYNGEE. The V gene end was trimmed by 4 bases and the J gene end by 2 bases; junction bases not matched to a gene: 5. The CDR3 protein is CASSTLGGQETQYF. In DNA, the CDR3 is TGTGCCAGCAGCACCCTCGGGGGGCAAGAGACCCAGTACTTC.